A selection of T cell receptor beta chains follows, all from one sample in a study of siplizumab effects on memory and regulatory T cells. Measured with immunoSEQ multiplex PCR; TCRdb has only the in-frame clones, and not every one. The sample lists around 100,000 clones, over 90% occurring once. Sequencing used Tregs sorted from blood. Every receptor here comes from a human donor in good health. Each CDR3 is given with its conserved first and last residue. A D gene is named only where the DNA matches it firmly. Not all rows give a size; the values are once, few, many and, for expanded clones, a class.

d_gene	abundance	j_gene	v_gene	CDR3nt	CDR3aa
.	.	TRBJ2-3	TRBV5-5	TGTGCCAGCAGCTTGGGGGACTGGCAGTATTTT	CASSLGDWQYF
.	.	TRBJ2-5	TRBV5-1	TGCGCCAGCAGCTTTAAGTCAGGATACGGAGAGACCCAGTACTTC	CASSFKSGYGETQYF
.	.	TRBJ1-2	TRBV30	TGTGCCTGGATGAGGGCCCGAGGAGGCTACACCTTC	CAWMRARGGYTF
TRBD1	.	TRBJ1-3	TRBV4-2	TGTGCCAGCAGCCCGGGGGACAGGGGAATTGGAAACACCATATATTTT	CASSPGDRGIGNTIYF
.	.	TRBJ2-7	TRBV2	TGTGCCAGCACACTAGCTCAGGGTAACGAGCAGTACTTC	CASTLAQGNEQYF
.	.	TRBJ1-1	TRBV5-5	TGTGCCAGCAGCCTTACTTGGAACACTGAAGCTTTCTTT	CASSLTWNTEAFF
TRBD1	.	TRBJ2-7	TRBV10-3	TGTGCCATCAGTCGAAGTGGGGACAGGGTCCACGAGCAGTACTTC	CAISRSGDRVHEQYF
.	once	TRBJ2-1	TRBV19	TGTGCCAGTATACAAACAGGGAAGCAGTTCTTC	CASIQTGKQFF
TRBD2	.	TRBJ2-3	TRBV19	TGTGCCAGTAGTATAGCGAATAGCGGGAGATTAAATACGCAGTATTTT	CASSIANSGRLNTQYF
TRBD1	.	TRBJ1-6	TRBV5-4	TGTGCCAGCAGCTCCTCGGGGGGACAGTCCCCTAATTCACCCCTCCACTTT	CASSSSGGQSPNSPLHF
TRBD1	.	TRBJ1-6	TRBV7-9	TGTGCCAGCAGCCCAGGGACAGGGGTCTCCTATAATTCACCCCTCCACTTT	CASSPGTGVSYNSPLHF
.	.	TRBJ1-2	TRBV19	TGTGCCAGTAGGAAACAGGGTGTTGATGGCTACACCTTC	CASRKQGVDGYTF
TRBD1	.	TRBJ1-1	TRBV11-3	TGTGCCAGCAGCCAACGGGACAGCAAGAACACTGAAGCTTTCTTT	CASSQRDSKNTEAFF
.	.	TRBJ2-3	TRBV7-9	TGTGCCAGCAGCTCCAGGAGTTTGCCAGATACGCAGTATTTT	CASSSRSLPDTQYF
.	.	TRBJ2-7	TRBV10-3	TGTGCCATCAGTGCTCTGGACACCTACGAGCAGTACTTC	CAISALDTYEQYF
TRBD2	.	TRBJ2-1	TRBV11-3	TGTGCCAGCAGCTCCCAGCTAGCGGGGGACAATGAGCAGTTCTTC	CASSSQLAGDNEQFF
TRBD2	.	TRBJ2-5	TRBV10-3	TGTGCCATCGGACTAGCGGGGGCCGAGACCCAGTACTTC	CAIGLAGAETQYF
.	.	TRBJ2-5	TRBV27	TGTGCCAGCAGTCCGACGCCTGGGCAGGGGGAGACCCAGTACTTC	CASSPTPGQGETQYF
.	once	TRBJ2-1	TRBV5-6	TGTGCCAGCAGCCGAGGGGTTAGTAGGTTCAATGAGCAGTTCTTC	CASSRGVSRFNEQFF
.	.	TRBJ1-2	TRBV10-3	TGTGCCATCACCGAGGGGGGTAACTATGGCTACACCTTC	CAITEGGNYGYTF
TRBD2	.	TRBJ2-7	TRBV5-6	TGTGCCAGCACCAGCTTGGTGTCTGTGTATAGCGGGAGTAGAAACGAGCAGTACTTC	CASTSLVSVYSGSRNEQYF
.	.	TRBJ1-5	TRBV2	TGTGCCAGCAGCGCCGGCGGGGGCAATCAGCCCCAGCATTTT	CASSAGGGNQPQHF
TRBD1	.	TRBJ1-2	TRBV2	TGTGCCAGCAGTGACCCGGGACAGGGACAATTCTATGGCTACACCTTC	CASSDPGQGQFYGYTF
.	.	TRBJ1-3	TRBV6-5	TGTGCCAGCAGTTACTCGGGAGCGTCAAACACCATATATTTT	CASSYSGASNTIYF
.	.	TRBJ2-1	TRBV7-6	TGTGCCAGCAGCTTAGTGTTCCGTGGCTCGACCTCCGTCAATGAGCAGTTCTTC	CASSLVFRGSTSVNEQFF
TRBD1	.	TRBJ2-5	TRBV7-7	TGTGCTAGCAGCTTGGGGACAGGGGAAGAGACCCAGTACTTC	CASSLGTGEETQYF
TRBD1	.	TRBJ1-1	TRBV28	TGTGCCAGCAGTTTAGGCGGCAGGGGGCCTGGTGAAGCTTTCTTT	CASSLGGRGPGEAFF
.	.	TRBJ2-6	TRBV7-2	TGTGCCAGCAGCTTAGTAGCGTTCGGGGCCAACGTCCTGACTTTC	CASSLVAFGANVLTF
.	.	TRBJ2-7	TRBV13	TGTGCCAGCAGCGTATCTAGCGGACTCCACCGGGAGAGGGGGGGGGCGTCCTACGAGCAGTACTTC	CASSVSSGLHRERGGASYEQYF
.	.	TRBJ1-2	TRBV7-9	TGTGCCAGCAGCTTACCACAGGGCGGTGGCTACACCTTC	CASSLPQGGGYTF
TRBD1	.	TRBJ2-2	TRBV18	TGTGCCAGCTCACCGCCGGTCAGGGGGTCGGTCACCGGGGAGCTGTTTTTT	CASSPPVRGSVTGELFF